This T cell receptor (beta chain) was identified in a study of T-cell reconstitution after alpha-beta-depleted transplantation in children. Study conclusions and caveats: Expanded graft clones, several hundred of them, were reportedly the source of alpha-beta T cells about two months after transplant.

Trimming took 3 bases from V and 7 from J, leaving 22 bases between them. The CDR3 spans 17 residues. CDR1 is SGHAT and CDR2 is FQNNGV in the germline V gene. This clonotype showed up just a few times. Its antigen is unidentified. This sample's TCRbeta library carried unique molecular identifier barcodes. TCRdb processed the PCR reads anew with MiXCR; each CDR3 protein has one entry. The sample lists 300,000 to 400,000 distinct CDR3 sequences, 20% to 30% seen once, with roughly 11% in the top ten. This clonotype originated in a male patient younger than 18 who had a stem cell transplant for acute lymphoblastic leukemia, so the T cells may come from the graft donor. The chain has TRBV11-2 and TRBJ2-1, with D unresolved. The input for sequencing was PBMCs, mostly from graft donor cells, taken 180 days after TCRalphabeta/CD19-depleted stem cell transplant. The CDR3 spells CASSFKLPPRMGNEQFF. The CDR3 DNA sequence: TGTGCCAGCAGCTTCAAACTACCCCCTAGAATGGGGAATGAGCAGTTCTTC.